Here is one TCR beta chain with its context. Its antigen is still unknown. High-throughput TCR beta sequencing covered peripheral CD8+ and CD4+ T cells. This sample was included in a study of CD8 T cells in Susac syndrome. Study results and caveats: Susac-specific public clones found in total CD8+ repertoires numbered 15 to 20, and those in CD8+ TEMRA repertoires numbered about 5.

RNA amounts of about 0.5 to 1 ug underwent reverse transcription with random hexamers. TCRdb redid the calling of the immunoSEQ multiplex PCR reads with MiXCR, one entry per CDR3 protein. The sample shows fewer than 150,000 distinct CDR3 sequences, around 95% of them seen only once. Germline loops: CDR1 SGHNT, CDR2 YYREEE (reference sequence). Trimming removed 4 bases at V and 7 bases at J, with 12 bases between. CDR3 length: 12 residues. The specimen was CD8+ T cells from PBMCs. The V call is TRBV5-4, the J call TRBJ2-7, with unresolved D. The sequence came from a human donor with Susac syndrome. The CDR3 sequence: CASSLVAEEQYF. In DNA form, the CDR3 reads TGTGCCAGCAGCCTGGTGGCGGAGGAGCAGTACTTC.